Below are 5 T cell receptor beta chains sequenced from a single sample in a study of early T cells in non-severe SARS-CoV-2 infection. TCRdb reprocessed the 5' RACE reads via MiXCR and lists one record per CDR3 protein. The data show fewer than 65,000 distinct CDR3 sequences, around 8.3% seen once. Sequences were derived from whole blood, sampled at baseline. Receptors originate from an adult who was a healthcare worker with PCR-confirmed SARS-CoV-2 infection or an uninfected control (not recorded which).

The chain couples TRBV18 to TRBJ2-3, with D tentatively TRBD1 (5 bases). The CDR3 runs to 14 residues. Trimming removed 0 bases from V and 6 bases from J, with 10 bases in between. Germline V gives CDR1 KGHSH, CDR2 LQKENI. The chain's CDR3 is CASSPPDDSDTQYF. In DNA, the CDR3 is TGTGCCAGCTCACCACCGGACGACAGCGATACGCAGTATTTT.

This clonotype appeared many times. V and J are TRBV12-3 or TRBV12-4 and TRBJ1-5, with 9 bases lining up with TRBD1. With V trimmed by 5 bases and J by 2 bases, 1 base remained unmatched. This CDR3 region has 14 residues. The CDR3 region is CASSRTGGNQPQHF. CDR3 coding DNA: TGTGCCAGCAGTAGGACAGGGGGCAATCAGCCCCAGCATTTT.

This clonotype was recorded at least ten times. The junction does not match germline at one end; this may be a read error. In DNA form, the CDR3 reads TGCAGTGCGAGAGATTCCGGGACACGAAAGGGGTTCCCCCTCCACTTT. Its translation: CSARDSGTRKGFPLHF. This chain uses TRBV20-1 with TRBJ1-6; D possibly corresponds to TRBD1 (6 bases). CDR1 DFQATT and CDR2 SNEGSKA come from the germline V gene (reference sequence). The CDR3 loop spans 16 amino acids.

This clonotype was counted a few times. The rearrangement uses TRBV7-3 and TRBJ2-1, with TRBD1 matching 12 bases. Germline lookup yields CDR1 SGHTA and CDR2 FQGTGA. The CDR3 spans 20 residues. Trimming cost V 5 bases and J 0 bases; bases outside gene matches: 14. The DNA of the CDR3 is TGTGCCAGCAGCCTACGGGACAGGGGGCCCAAATCACACTCCTACAATGAGCAGTTCTTC. It translates to CASSLRDRGPKSHSYNEQFF.

The genes are TRBV21-1 and TRBJ1-1. TRBV21-1 is marked as a pseudogene. The CDR3 totals 14 residues. This chain's CDR3 is CASSKVAEAPEAFF. The CDR3 bases are TGTGCCAGCAGCAAAGTTGCCGAGGCCCCTGAAGCTTTCTTT.